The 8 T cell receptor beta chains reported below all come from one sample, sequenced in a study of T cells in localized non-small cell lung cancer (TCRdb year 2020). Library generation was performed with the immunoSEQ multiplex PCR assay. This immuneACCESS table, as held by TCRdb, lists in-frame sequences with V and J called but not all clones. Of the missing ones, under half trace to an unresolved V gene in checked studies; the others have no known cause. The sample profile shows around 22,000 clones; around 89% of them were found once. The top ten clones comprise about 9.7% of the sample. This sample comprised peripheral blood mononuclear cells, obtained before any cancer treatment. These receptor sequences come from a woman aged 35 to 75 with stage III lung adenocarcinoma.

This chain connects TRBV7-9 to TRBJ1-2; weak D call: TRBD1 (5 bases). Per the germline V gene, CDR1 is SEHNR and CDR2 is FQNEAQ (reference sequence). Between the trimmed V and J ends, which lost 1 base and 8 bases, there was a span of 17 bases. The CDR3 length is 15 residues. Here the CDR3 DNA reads TGTGCCAGCAGCTTAGTGGGGACCAGCTTAGTGGGCTACACCTTC. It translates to CASSLVGTSLVGYTF.

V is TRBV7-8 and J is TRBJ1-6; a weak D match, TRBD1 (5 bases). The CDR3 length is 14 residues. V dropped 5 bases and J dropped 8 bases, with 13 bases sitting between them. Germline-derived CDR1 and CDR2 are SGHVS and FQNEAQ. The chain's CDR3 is CASSKPGRDSPLHF. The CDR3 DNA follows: TGTGCCAGCAGCAAACCGGGACGGGATTCACCCCTCCACTTT.

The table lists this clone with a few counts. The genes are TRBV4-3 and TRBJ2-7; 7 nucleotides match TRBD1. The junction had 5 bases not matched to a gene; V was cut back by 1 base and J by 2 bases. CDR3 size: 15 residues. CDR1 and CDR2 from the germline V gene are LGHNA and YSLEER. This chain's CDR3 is CASSQAQGSPYEQYF. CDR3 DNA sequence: TGCGCCAGCAGCCAAGCACAGGGGTCACCCTACGAGCAGTACTTC.

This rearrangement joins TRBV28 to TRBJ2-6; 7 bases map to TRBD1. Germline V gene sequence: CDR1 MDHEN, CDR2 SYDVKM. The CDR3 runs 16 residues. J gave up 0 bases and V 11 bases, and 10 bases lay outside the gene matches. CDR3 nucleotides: TGTGCCGCACTCGGACAGGTGGCCTCTGGGGCCAACGTCCTGACTTTC. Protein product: CAALGQVASGANVLTF.

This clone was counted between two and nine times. CDR3 residues: CASSLSGSGIRSPLHF. The CDR3 DNA sequence: TGTGCCAGCAGCTTGTCAGGATCTGGGATTCGTTCACCCCTCCACTTT. The chain employs TRBV5-4 and TRBJ1-6; D unclear. In germline, CDR1 is SGHNT, CDR2 YYREEE (reference sequence). Trimming took off 1 base at V and 9 bases at J, with 17 bases between the two ends. The CDR3 totals 16 residues.

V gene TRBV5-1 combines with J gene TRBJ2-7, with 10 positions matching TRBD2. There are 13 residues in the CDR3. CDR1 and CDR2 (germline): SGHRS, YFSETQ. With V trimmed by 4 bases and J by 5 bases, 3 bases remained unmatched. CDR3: CASSSGGADEQYF. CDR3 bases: TGCGCCAGCAGCAGCGGGGGGGCAGACGAGCAGTACTTC.

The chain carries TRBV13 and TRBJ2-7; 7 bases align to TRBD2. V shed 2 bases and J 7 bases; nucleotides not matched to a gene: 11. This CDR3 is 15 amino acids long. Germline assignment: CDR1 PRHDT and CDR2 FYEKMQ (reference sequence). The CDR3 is CASSLFTGGRAEQYF. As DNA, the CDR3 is TGTGCCAGCAGCTTATTTACGGGAGGCCGTGCAGAGCAGTACTTC.

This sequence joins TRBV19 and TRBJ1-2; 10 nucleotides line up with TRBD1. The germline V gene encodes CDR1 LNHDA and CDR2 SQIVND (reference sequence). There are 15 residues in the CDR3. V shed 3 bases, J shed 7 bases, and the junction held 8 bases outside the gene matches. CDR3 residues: CASSIGDRGRSGYTF. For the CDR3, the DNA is TGTGCCAGTAGTATCGGAGACAGGGGGCGGAGTGGCTACACCTTC.